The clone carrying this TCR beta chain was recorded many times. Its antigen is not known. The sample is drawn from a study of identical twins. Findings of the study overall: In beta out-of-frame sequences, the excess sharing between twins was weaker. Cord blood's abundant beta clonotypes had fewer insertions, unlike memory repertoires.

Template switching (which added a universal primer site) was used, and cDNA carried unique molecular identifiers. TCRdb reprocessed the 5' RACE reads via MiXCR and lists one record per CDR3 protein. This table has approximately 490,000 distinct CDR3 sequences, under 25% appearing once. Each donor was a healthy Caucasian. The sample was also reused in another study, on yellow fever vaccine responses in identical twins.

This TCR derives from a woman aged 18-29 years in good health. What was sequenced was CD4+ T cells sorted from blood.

The CDR3 sequence is CASSGGAGSYNEQFF. The CDR3 nucleotides are TGTGCCAGCAGTGGGGGAGCGGGGAGCTACAATGAGCAGTTCTTC. This chain uses TRBV25-1 with TRBJ2-1; 7 bases are a match to TRBD2. CDR1 is MGHDK, CDR2 SYGVNS, per germline. Trimming cost V 4 bases and J 3 bases; bases outside gene matches: 6. This CDR3 is built from 15 residues.